One and the same sample provided the 12 T cell receptor beta chains below, sequenced in a study of blood T cell repertoires in COVID-19. Assay: immunoSEQ multiplex PCR; the TCRdb copy retains only in-frame clones and omits some. This sample has about 130,000 clones, with roughly three quarters found just once. Sample: peripheral blood. The receptors come from a man older than 75 with acute or convalescent COVID-19.

The chain has TRBV10-3 and TRBJ2-7, with TRBD2 identical over 13 bases. This CDR3 is built from 15 residues. Germline V gene sequence: CDR1 ENHRY, CDR2 SYGVKD. V shed 3 bases, J shed 4 bases, and the junction held 3 bases outside the gene matches. The CDR3 here is CAISEGTSGVYEQYF. The CDR3 DNA follows: TGTGCCATCAGTGAAGGGACTAGCGGGGTATACGAGCAGTACTTC.

The chain joins TRBV7-6 to TRBJ2-7, with D possibly TRBD1 on 5 matching bases. Germline loops: CDR1 SGHVS, CDR2 FNYEAQ. The CDR3 length is 14 residues. The V end was cut by 6 bases, the J end by 6 bases, with 18 bases between. CDR3 in DNA: TGTGCCAGCAGACCAGTCGCGAATGGGGCCGAGCAGTACTTC. It translates to CASRPVANGAEQYF.

This clone has only a few counts. CDR3: CASSPPTGKGNQPQHF. CDR3 bases: TGTGCCAGCAGTCCACCGACAGGGAAGGGCAATCAGCCCCAGCATTTT. The V call is TRBV2, the J call TRBJ1-5, with 7 bases aligning to TRBD1. Germline V lookup: CDR1 SNHLY, CDR2 FYNNEI. The CDR3 runs to 16 residues. V lost 5 bases to trimming and J lost 2 bases; unmatched junction nucleotides: 9.

V and J are TRBV6-5 and TRBJ2-7, with D hard to call. Germline CDR1 and CDR2: MNHEY and SVGAGI. The CDR3 consists of 13 residues. Trimming pared 8 bases from V and 2 bases from J, leaving 13 bases between. CDR3 in amino acids: CASDEDTAYEQYF. Written as DNA, the CDR3 is TGTGCCAGCGACGAAGACACCGCCTACGAGCAGTACTTC.

V gene TRBV5-1 combines with J gene TRBJ2-3; TRBD2 agrees at 7 bases. The CDR3 is 14 residues long. Germline values: CDR1 SGHRS, CDR2 YFSETQ. The junction had 3 bases not matched to a gene; V was cut back by 1 base and J by 4 bases. The CDR3 sequence: CASSLWGGADTQYF. The CDR3 nucleotides are TGCGCCAGCAGCTTGTGGGGAGGGGCAGATACGCAGTATTTT.

The J gene is TRBJ2-3, the V gene TRBV3-1 (or the pseudogene TRBV3-2), with TRBD2 identical over 8 bases. The germline CDR1 and CDR2 sequences are LGHDT and YNNKEL (reference sequence). The CDR3 length is 17 residues. J was trimmed by 6 bases and V by 5 bases; bases with no gene match: 16. The CDR3 DNA is TGTGCCAGCAGCAGGCGTTCGGCGGGGGGCCAGGGGGATACGCAGTATTTT. Residues: CASSRRSAGGQGDTQYF.

This sequence joins TRBV6-5 and TRBJ2-1; 8 nucleotides agree with TRBD2. With V trimmed by 6 bases and J by 7 bases, 5 bases remained unmatched. CDR1 is MNHEY, CDR2 SVGAGI, per germline. The CDR3 has 13 amino acids. CDR3 coding DNA: TGTGCCAGCAGAACCGGGACTAGAAATGAGCAGTTCTTC. Protein: CASRTGTRNEQFF.

The chain joins TRBV5-1 to TRBJ2-1, with D tentatively TRBD2 (5 bases). V dropped 3 bases and J dropped 0 bases, with 7 bases sitting between them. From germline, CDR1 is SGHRS and CDR2 YFSETQ. The CDR3 sequence is 14 residues long. The DNA for the CDR3 is TGCGCCAGCAGCTCGGCGGGCTCCTACAATGAGCAGTTCTTC. This translates into CASSSAGSYNEQFF.

The chain combines TRBV28 with TRBJ2-5; maybe TRBD1 (6 bases). Trimming pared 5 bases from V and 5 bases from J, leaving 18 bases between. Germline V gives CDR1 MDHEN, CDR2 SYDVKM. This CDR3 has 15 amino acids. The CDR3 DNA reads as TGTGCCAGCAGTCCCCCGAGGTGGACAGTGGAGACCCAGTACTTC. This codes for CASSPPRWTVETQYF. The variable domain in full, completed from reference TRBV28 and TRBJ2-5, reads DVKVTQSSRYLVKRTGEKVFLECVQDMDHENMFWYRQDPGLGLRLIYFSYDVKMKEKGDIPEGYSVSREKKERFSLILESASTNQTSMYLCASSPPRWTVETQYFGPGTRLLVL.

This clone was detected only a few times. J is TRBJ1-1 and V is TRBV5-1; D remains ambiguous. Trimming left V 0 bases short and J 2 bases short, with 11 bases between. The CDR3 is 15 amino acids. Germline loops: CDR1 SGHRS, CDR2 YFSETQ. CDR3 amino acids: CASSLGDTINTEAFF. The DNA for the CDR3 is TGCGCCAGCAGCTTGGGCGACACGATTAACACTGAAGCTTTCTTT.

The V call is TRBV5-1, the J call TRBJ2-1, with TRBD2 identical over 12 bases. The V gene end was trimmed by 0 bases and the J gene end by 7 bases; junction bases not matched to a gene: 8. Germline CDR1 SGHRS, CDR2 YFSETQ. This CDR3 contains 17 residues. The CDR3 sequence is CASSLAPSGGAQNEQFF. CDR3 DNA sequence: TGCGCCAGCAGCTTGGCCCCTAGCGGGGGGGCCCAGAATGAGCAGTTCTTC.

This clone has just a few counts. The genes are TRBV6-5 and TRBJ1-1; D unresolved. This CDR3 has 14 amino acids. CDR1 is MNHEY, CDR2 SVGAGI, per germline. Deletions cut 1 base from V and 1 base from J, with 7 bases between. The CDR3 DNA reads TGTGCCAGCAGTTACTTGGCAGGGAACACTGAAGCTTTCTTT. Protein: CASSYLAGNTEAFF.